This entry lists 6 T cell receptor beta chains sequenced from one sample in a study of shared clonotypes between healthy human individuals. Libraries were prepared by immunoSEQ multiplex PCR; TCRdb keeps only in-frame clonotypes and omits some of them. The sample yields some 1.1 million clones, roughly 80% seen once. Sequences were obtained from memory CD4+ T cells from PBMCs. Described subset: CD45RA-negative fraction. The receptor set was obtained from a man aged 18 to 35 in good health. Some clones in this sample may be carry-over from other donors' samples.

J is TRBJ2-1 and V is TRBV13; TRBD2 matches 11 bases. Trimming removed 4 bases from V and 4 bases from J; junction bases left unmatched: 3. The CDR3 extends over 15 amino acids. Germline V gene data show CDR1 as PRHDT and CDR2 as FYEKMQ (reference sequence). CDR3 loop: CASSWGLAEYNEQFF. CDR3 in DNA: TGTGCCAGCAGCTGGGGACTAGCGGAATACAATGAGCAGTTCTTC.

The chain combines TRBV19 with TRBJ2-7; possible D gene TRBD2, 7 bases. CDR1 LNHDA and CDR2 SQIVND come from the germline V gene (reference sequence). Between the trimmed V and J ends, which lost 5 bases and 4 bases, there was a span of 15 bases. CDR3 length: 14 residues. The CDR3 loop is CASSRGGEGYEQYF. As DNA, the CDR3 is TGTGCCAGTAGTCGCGGGGGCGAGGGTTACGAGCAGTACTTC.

A remark on this clone: Within the sample, other DNA sequences also encode this same CDR3. The chain is built from TRBV27 and TRBJ2-1; the match to TRBD2 covers 9 bases. The V gene end was trimmed by 2 bases and the J gene end by 4 bases; junction bases not matched to a gene: 3. The CDR3 length is 15 residues. Germline CDR1 is MNHEY and CDR2 is SMNVEV (reference sequence). CDR3 bases: TGTGCCAGCAGTTTACGCCTAGCGGGATACAATGAGCAGTTCTTC. This gives the protein CASSLRLAGYNEQFF.

CDR3 amino acids: CASSDSSGRSGELFF. The DNA for the CDR3 is TGCGCCAGCAGTGATTCTAGCGGGAGGTCCGGGGAGCTGTTTTTT. The chain has TRBV10-1 and TRBJ2-2; 11 bases agree with TRBD2. CDR3 length: 15 residues. The V and J ends lost 3 bases and 6 bases, in that order; junction bases with no gene match: 3. Germline CDR1 WNHNN, CDR2 SYGVQD (reference sequence).

The V and J genes are TRBV11-1 and TRBJ2-3; D not certain. Deletions cut 8 bases from V and 1 base from J, with 13 bases between. The CDR3 consists of 14 residues. Germline V gene lookup returns CDR1 SGHAT and CDR2 FQDESV (reference sequence). CDR3 sequence (DNA): TGTGCCAGCGGCCCGGACCAGGGCACAGATACGCAGTATTTT. Translated: CASGPDQGTDTQYF.

The chain carries TRBV28 and TRBJ2-6, with TRBD2 as a possible D gene (7 bases). This CDR3 has 18 amino acids. V was clipped by 2 bases and J by 0 bases, with 14 bases between them. Germline assignment: CDR1 MDHEN and CDR2 SYDVKM. The CDR3 region is CASSLPAGAGSGANVLTF. CDR3 nucleotides: TGTGCCAGCAGTTTACCGGCGGGGGCAGGCTCTGGGGCCAACGTCCTGACTTTC.